The T cell receptor (beta chain) under discussion was sequenced for a study of T cell repertoires in cytomegalovirus infection. This clonotype was seen ten or more times. Its cognate antigen is unknown. From the reads, TCRdb called clonotypes with MiXCR, one entry per CDR3 protein. The sample records fewer than 850,000 distinct CDR3 sequences, about 28% being singletons. Study findings and constraints: Of the TCR beta families, the public ones yielded a cumulative frequency that identified carriers of CMV plus the relevant HLA.

The receptor comes from a human donor in good health (CMV status not recorded). Some clones in this sample may be carry-over from other donors' samples. The starting material was cultured CD8+ T cells from PBMCs, obtained from culture after CMV antigen stimulation.

CDR3 amino acids: CASSYGGGGNQPQHF. For the CDR3, the DNA is TGTGCCAGCAGTTACGGGGGAGGGGGCAATCAGCCCCAGCATTTT. V gene TRBV6-2 or TRBV6-3 combines with J gene TRBJ1-5; perhaps TRBD1 as D (5 bases). Germline CDR1 reads MNHEY; CDR2 reads SVGEGT. The germline V and J ends were trimmed by 2 bases and 2 bases, with 10 bases remaining between them. This CDR3 is 15 amino acids long.